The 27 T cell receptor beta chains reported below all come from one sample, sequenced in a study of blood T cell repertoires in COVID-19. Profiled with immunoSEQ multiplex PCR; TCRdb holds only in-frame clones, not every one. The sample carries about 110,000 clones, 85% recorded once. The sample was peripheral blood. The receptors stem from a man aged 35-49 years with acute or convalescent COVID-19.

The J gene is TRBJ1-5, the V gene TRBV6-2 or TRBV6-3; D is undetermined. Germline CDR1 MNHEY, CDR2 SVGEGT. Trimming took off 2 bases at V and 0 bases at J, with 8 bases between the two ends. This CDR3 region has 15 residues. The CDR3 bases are TGTGCCAGCAGTTACCTAGAATATAGCAATCAGCCCCAGCATTTT. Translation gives CASSYLEYSNQPQHF.

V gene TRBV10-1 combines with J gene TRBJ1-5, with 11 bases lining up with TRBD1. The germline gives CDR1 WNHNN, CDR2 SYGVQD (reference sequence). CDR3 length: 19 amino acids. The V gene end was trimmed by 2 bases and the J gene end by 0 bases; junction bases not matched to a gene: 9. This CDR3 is CASSEGGQGDIPSNQPQHF. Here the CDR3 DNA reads TGCGCCAGCAGTGAGGGGGGACAGGGGGATATCCCTAGCAATCAGCCCCAGCATTTT.

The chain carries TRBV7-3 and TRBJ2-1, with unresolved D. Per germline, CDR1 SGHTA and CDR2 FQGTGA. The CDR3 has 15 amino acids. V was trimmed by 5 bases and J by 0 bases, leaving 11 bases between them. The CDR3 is CASSPFPSSYNEQFF. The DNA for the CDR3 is TGTGCCAGCAGCCCCTTTCCCAGCTCCTACAATGAGCAGTTCTTC.

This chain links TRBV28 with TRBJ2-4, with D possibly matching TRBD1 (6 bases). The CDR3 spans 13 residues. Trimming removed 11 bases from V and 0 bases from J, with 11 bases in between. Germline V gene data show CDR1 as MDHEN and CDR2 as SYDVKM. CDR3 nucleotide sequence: TGTGCCTCGAGAGGGGGAGCCAAAAACATTCAGTACTTC. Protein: CASRGGAKNIQYF.

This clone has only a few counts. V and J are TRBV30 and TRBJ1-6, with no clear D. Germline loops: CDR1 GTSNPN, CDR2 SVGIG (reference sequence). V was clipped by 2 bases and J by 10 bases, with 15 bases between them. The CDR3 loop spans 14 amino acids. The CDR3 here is CAWSPTHGGSPLHF. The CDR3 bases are TGTGCCTGGAGTCCGACCCATGGAGGGTCACCCCTCCACTTT. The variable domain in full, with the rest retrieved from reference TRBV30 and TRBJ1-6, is SQTIHQWPATLVQPVGSPLSLECTVEGTSNPNLYWYRQAAGRGLQLLFYSVGIGQISSEVPQNLSASRPQDRQFILSSKKLLLSDSGFYLCAWSPTHGGSPLHFGNGTRLTVT.

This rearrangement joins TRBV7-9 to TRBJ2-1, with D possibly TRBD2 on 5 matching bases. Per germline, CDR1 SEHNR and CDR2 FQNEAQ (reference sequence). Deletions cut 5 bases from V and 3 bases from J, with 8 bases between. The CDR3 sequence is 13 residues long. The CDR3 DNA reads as TGTGCCAGCAGCATCCGGGACTACAATGAGCAGTTCTTC. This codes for CASSIRDYNEQFF. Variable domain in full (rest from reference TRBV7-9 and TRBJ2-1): DTGVSQNPRHKITKRGQNVTFRCDPISEHNRLYWYRQTLGQGPEFLTYFQNEAQLEKSRLLSDRFSAERPKGSFSTLEIQRTEQGDSAMYLCASSIRDYNEQFFGPGTRLTVL.

This CDR3 is CASTYGQGYEQYF. CDR3 DNA: TGTGCCAGCACCTACGGACAGGGCTACGAGCAGTACTTC. This rearrangement joins TRBV6-5 to TRBJ2-7; 8 positions agree with TRBD1. CDR1 and CDR2 (germline): MNHEY, SVGAGI. There are 13 residues in the CDR3. V was clipped by 7 bases and J by 3 bases; unmatched bases: 5.

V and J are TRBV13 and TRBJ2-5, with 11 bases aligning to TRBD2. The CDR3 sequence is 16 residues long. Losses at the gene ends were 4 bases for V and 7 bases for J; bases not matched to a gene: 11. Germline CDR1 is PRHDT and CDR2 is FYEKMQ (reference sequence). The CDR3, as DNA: TGTGCCAGCAGCTCCCTCCTAGCGGGAGGCCGGGGGACCCAGTACTTC. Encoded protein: CASSSLLAGGRGTQYF.

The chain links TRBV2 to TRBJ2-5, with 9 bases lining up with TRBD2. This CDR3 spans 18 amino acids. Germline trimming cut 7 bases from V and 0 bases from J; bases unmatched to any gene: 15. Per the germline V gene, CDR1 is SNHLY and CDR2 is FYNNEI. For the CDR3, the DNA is TGTGCCAGCACCGAAGCGTCGAGCGGGGGGTCGTACCAAGAGACCCAGTACTTC. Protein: CASTEASSGGSYQETQYF.

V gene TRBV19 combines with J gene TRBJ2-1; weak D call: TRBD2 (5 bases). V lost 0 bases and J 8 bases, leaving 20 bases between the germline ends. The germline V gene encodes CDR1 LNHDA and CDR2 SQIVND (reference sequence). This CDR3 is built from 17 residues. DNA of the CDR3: TGTGCCAGTAGTATAGAGGGTAGCGCGCTGGTCTGGGATGAGCAGTTCTTC. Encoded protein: CASSIEGSALVWDEQFF.

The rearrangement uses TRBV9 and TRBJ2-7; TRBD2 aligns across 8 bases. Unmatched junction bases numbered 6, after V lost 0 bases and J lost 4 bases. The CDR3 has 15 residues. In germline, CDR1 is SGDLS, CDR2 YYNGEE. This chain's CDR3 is CASSVEGTRGYEQYF. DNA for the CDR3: TGTGCCAGCAGCGTAGAAGGGACTAGAGGTTACGAGCAGTACTTC.

In nucleotides, the CDR3 is TGTGCCAGCAGCTCCCGGAGCGGGGTTGCCACCGGGGAGCTGTTTTTT. This gives the protein CASSSRSGVATGELFF. The chain combines TRBV7-2 with TRBJ2-2; TRBD2 agrees at 7 bases. Per the germline V gene, CDR1 is SGHTA and CDR2 is FQGNSA. The V and J ends lost 4 bases and 4 bases, in that order; junction bases with no gene match: 9. The CDR3 extends over 16 amino acids.

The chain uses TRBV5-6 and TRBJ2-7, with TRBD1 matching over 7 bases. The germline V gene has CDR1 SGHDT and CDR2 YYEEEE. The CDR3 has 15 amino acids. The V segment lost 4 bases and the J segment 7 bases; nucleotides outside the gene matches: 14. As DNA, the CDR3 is TGTGCCAGCAGCCAATTGGGACAGCCGACTAAAGAGCAGTACTTC. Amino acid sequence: CASSQLGQPTKEQYF.

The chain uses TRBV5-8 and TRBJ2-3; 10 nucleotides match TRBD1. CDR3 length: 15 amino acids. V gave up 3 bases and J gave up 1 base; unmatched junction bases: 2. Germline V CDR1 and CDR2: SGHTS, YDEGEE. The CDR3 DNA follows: TGTGCCAGCAGCTCAGACAGGGGGCGCACAGATACGCAGTATTTT. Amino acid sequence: CASSSDRGRTDTQYF.

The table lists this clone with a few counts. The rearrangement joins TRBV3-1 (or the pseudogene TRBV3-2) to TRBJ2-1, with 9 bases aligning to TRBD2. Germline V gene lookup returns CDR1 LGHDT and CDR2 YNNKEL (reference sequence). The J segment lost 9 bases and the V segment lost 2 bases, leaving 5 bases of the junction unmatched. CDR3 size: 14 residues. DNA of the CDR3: TGTGCCAGCAGCCAAAACGGACTAGCGAGTGAGCAGTTCTTC. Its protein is CASSQNGLASEQFF.

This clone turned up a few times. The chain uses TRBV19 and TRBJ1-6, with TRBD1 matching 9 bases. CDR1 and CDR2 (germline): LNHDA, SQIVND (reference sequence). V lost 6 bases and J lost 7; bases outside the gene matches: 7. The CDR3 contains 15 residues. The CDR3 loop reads CASRDSGTGNSPLHF. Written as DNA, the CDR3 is TGTGCCAGTAGGGATTCCGGGACAGGGAATTCACCCCTCCACTTT.

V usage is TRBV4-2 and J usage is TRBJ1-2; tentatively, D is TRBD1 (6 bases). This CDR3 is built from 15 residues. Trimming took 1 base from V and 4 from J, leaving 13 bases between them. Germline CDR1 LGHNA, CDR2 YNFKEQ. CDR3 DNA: TGTGCCAGCAGCCAAGCCCGACAGGAAATCTATGGCTACACCTTC. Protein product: CASSQARQEIYGYTF.

This CDR3 is CASSQELRNQPQHF. The CDR3 bases are TGTGCCAGCAGCCAAGAACTTCGGAATCAGCCCCAGCATTTT. The J gene is TRBJ1-5, the V gene TRBV3-1 (or the pseudogene TRBV3-2); D gene ambiguous. The germline CDR1 and CDR2 sequences are LGHDT and YNNKEL (reference sequence). The CDR3 sequence is 14 residues long. V was cut by 0 bases and J by 4 bases, with 7 bases left in between.

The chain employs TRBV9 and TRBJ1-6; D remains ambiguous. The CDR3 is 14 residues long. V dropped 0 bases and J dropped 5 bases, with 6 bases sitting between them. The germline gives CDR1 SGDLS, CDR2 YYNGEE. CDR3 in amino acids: CASSVGSNNSPLHF. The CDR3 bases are TGTGCCAGCAGCGTAGGGAGTAATAATTCACCCCTCCACTTT.

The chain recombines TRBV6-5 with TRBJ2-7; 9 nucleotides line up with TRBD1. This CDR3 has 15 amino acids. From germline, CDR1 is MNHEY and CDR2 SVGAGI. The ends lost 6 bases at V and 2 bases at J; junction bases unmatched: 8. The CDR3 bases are TGTGCCAGCAGCGAGACAGGGGGATGGACCTACGAGCAGTACTTC. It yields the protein CASSETGGWTYEQYF.

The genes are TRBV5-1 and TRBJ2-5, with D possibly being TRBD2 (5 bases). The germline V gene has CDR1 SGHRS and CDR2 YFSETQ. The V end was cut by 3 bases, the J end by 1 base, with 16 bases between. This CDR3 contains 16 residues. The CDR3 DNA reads TGCGCCAGCAGCTACAACCCCCGGACTCTCCAAGAGACCCAGTACTTC. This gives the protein CASSYNPRTLQETQYF.

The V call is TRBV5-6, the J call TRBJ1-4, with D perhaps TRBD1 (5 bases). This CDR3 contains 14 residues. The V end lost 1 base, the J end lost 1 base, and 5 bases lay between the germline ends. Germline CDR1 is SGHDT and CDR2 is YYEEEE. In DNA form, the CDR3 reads TGTGCCAGCAGCTTGAGGGGAACTAATGAAAAACTGTTTTTT. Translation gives CASSLRGTNEKLFF.

The DNA of the CDR3 is TGTGCCAGTTCCCCCGGCCGGGACAGGGGCACGGACACCATATATTTT. Translating it yields CASSPGRDRGTDTIYF. V is TRBV19 and J is TRBJ1-3; 10 nucleotides match TRBD1. Germline lookup yields CDR1 LNHDA and CDR2 SQIVND (reference sequence). V shed 8 bases, J shed 8 bases, and the junction held 15 bases outside the gene matches. This CDR3 has 16 amino acids.

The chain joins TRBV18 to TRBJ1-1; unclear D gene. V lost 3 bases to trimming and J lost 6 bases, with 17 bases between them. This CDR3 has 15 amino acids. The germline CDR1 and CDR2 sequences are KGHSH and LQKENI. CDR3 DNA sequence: TGTGCCAGCTCACCCTGGACTGGCCAGGCCCCTGAAGCTTTCTTT. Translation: CASSPWTGQAPEAFF.

CDR3 in DNA: TGTAGAGGTCGGGGTCGGGGGGCTGGACAGCCCCAGCATTTT. Protein: CRGRGRGAGQPQHF. V usage is TRBV6-5 and J usage is TRBJ1-5; tentative D call: TRBD1 (6 bases). CDR1 and CDR2 (germline): MNHEY, SVGAGI. This CDR3 has 14 amino acids.

In DNA form, the CDR3 reads TGTGCCAGCAGCCCTCAGGGGATGAACACTGAAGCTTTCTTT. Residues: CASSPQGMNTEAFF. The chain employs TRBV28 and TRBJ1-1; D may be TRBD1 (6 bases). Germline V CDR1 and CDR2: MDHEN, SYDVKM. The CDR3 contains 14 residues. V was pared by 6 bases and J by 0 bases, with 11 bases between.

The CDR3 reads CASSRIKRGRAKETQYF. The CDR3 region has the DNA TGTGCCAGCAGCCGAATCAAACGCGGGAGGGCCAAGGAGACCCAGTACTTC. V and J are TRBV12-1 and TRBJ2-5; the D segment call TRBD2 is taken from the table without a DNA check. TRBV12-1 is an annotated pseudogene. This CDR3 region has 17 residues.